Listed below are T cell receptor beta chains from one sample, sequenced in a study of T cell responses to AZD1222 COVID-19 vaccine. Using immunoSEQ multiplex PCR, the repertoire was profiled, and TCRdb retains in-frame clones only, with some absent. The sample carries about 100,000 clones, approximately 91% recorded once. Sample: peripheral blood, taken on day 0 of AZD1222 vaccination. Every receptor here comes from an adult in good health. Both conserved end residues are part of each CDR3. Each record gives: D gene, clone size, V gene, J gene, CDR3 DNA, CDR3 protein. The D gene is left open where the match is weak. A clone size is listed for some rows: how often the clone was seen (once, few, many), or a class if it is expanded.

>-|-|TRBV7-3|TRBJ2-1
TGTGCCAGCAGCTTAGATGGTAGCTCCTACAATGAGCAGTTCTTC
CASSLDGSSYNEQFF
>-|-|TRBV29-1|TRBJ1-1
TGCAGCGTTGGGGGATTGAACACTGAAGCTTTCTTT
CSVGGLNTEAFF
>-|-|TRBV15|TRBJ1-2
TGTGCCACCAGCAGTATTTATGGCTACACCTTC
CATSSIYGYTF
>TRBD1|-|TRBV4-2|TRBJ1-2
TGTGCCAGCAGCCCCCCGGGACAGCCGAACTATGGCTACACCTTC
CASSPPGQPNYGYTF
>TRBD2|-|TRBV6-1|TRBJ2-3
TGTGCCAGCAGTGACCTGCTAGCGGGGGACCGCACAGATACGCAGTATTTT
CASSDLLAGDRTDTQYF
>-|few|TRBV28|TRBJ1-2
TGTGCCAGCAGTTTAGGGAACAGAGCTAACTATGGCTACACCTTC
CASSLGNRANYGYTF
>TRBD1|-|TRBV28|TRBJ1-5
TGTGCCAGCGTGACGACAGGGGAGGGTTATCAGCCCCAGCATTTT
CASVTTGEGYQPQHF
>TRBD2|-|TRBV27|TRBJ2-2
TGTGCCAGCAGTCCGATAGGGACTATGAACACCGGGGAGCTGTTTTTT
CASSPIGTMNTGELFF
>-|-|TRBV18|TRBJ1-6
TGTGCCAGCTCACCCCCCCTCGGGTCTCGGACGGGTTCACCCCTCCACTTT
CASSPPLGSRTGSPLHF
>-|-|TRBV12-3/TRBV12-4|TRBJ1-3
TGTGCCAGCAGTTCTCCGAGAAACACCATATATTTT
CASSSPRNTIYF
>-|-|TRBV27|TRBJ2-3
TGTGCCAGCAGTACACTAGGAGCAGATACGCAGTATTTT
CASSTLGADTQYF
>-|-|TRBV5-1|TRBJ1-4
TGCGCCAGCAGCCCTGGGGGGGGGCGAGAAGAAAAACTGTTTTTT
CASSPGGGREEKLFF
>-|-|TRBV7-2|TRBJ1-5
TGTGCCAGCAGCTTTATGACGAGCAATCAGCCCCAGCATTTT
CASSFMTSNQPQHF
>-|once|TRBV6-1|TRBJ2-2
TGTGCCAGCAGTGAAGCTCTTACATCGAACACCGGGGAGCTGTTTTTT
CASSEALTSNTGELFF
>TRBD2|-|TRBV6-5|TRBJ2-7
TGTGCCAGCAGCCCGTCGAGCGGGAGGTACGAGCAGTACTTC
CASSPSSGRYEQYF
>-|-|TRBV6-5|TRBJ2-1
TGTGCCAGCAGTAACCTTTACAATGAGCAGTTCTTC
CASSNLYNEQFF
>-|-|TRBV28|TRBJ1-5
TGTGCCGTGCAGGAGGTGCTCAATCAGCCCCAGCATTTT
CAVQEVLNQPQHF
>-|-|TRBV4-2|TRBJ1-5
TGTGCCAGCAGCCCCGGGGGTTCCAGCAATCAGCCCCAGCATTTT
CASSPGGSSNQPQHF
>-|-|TRBV19|TRBJ1-2
TGTGCCAGTAGTCCAGGATATGGCTACACCTTC
CASSPGYGYTF
>TRBD1|-|TRBV28|TRBJ1-4
TGTGCCAGCAGACCGACAGGGGCCAACCCCTTTAATGAAAAACTGTTTTTT
CASRPTGANPFNEKLFF
>-|-|TRBV28|TRBJ1-4
TGTGCCAGCAGTTCCGGGACGGGGAAACTGTTTTTT
CASSSGTGKLFF
>-|-|TRBV19|TRBJ1-2
TGTGCCACTAGGAAGGACTATGGCTACACCTTC
CATRKDYGYTF
>-|few|TRBV27|TRBJ1-1
TGTGCCAGCAGTTTGCTCAGGGACTACAACACTGAAGCTTTCTTT
CASSLLRDYNTEAFF
>-|-|TRBV28|TRBJ2-1
TGTGCCAGCAGTTCTCTCGCCACGACATACTACAATGAGCAGTTCTTC
CASSSLATTYYNEQFF
>-|-|TRBV18|TRBJ2-7
TGTGCCAGCTCACCACCGGAGGGAGGCGGCGAGCAGTACTTC
CASSPPEGGGEQYF
>-|-|TRBV5-1|TRBJ2-1
TGCGCCAGCAGCGGGGGGGACAGCTACAATGAGCAGTTCTTC
CASSGGDSYNEQFF
>TRBD1|-|TRBV27|TRBJ2-1
TGTGCCAGCATCTCGGGACAGGGGCCTTCAAATGAGCAGTTCTTC
CASISGQGPSNEQFF
>-|-|TRBV19|TRBJ1-2
TGTGCCAGTAGCCAGGGGTTAGGAGGCTACACCTTC
CASSQGLGGYTF
>-|-|TRBV7-2|TRBJ2-5
TGTGCCAGCAGCTCGGGGGTGGGAGAGACCCAGTACTTC
CASSSGVGETQYF
>TRBD1|-|TRBV5-1|TRBJ2-2
TGCGCCAGCAGCCCGAGGGGGCCAGGCACCGGGGAGCTGTTTTTT
CASSPRGPGTGELFF
>-|-|TRBV6-5|TRBJ2-5
TGTGCCAGCATCAGGACAATCCAAGAGACCCAGTACTTC
CASIRTIQETQYF
>-|-|TRBV7-8|TRBJ1-6
TGTGCCAGCAGCCCACAGATGGATTCACCCCTCCACTTT
CASSPQMDSPLHF
>TRBD2|-|TRBV10-3|TRBJ2-5
TGTGCCATCAGTGAGGTAGCTAGCGGGAGTGGAGAGACCCAGTACTTC
CAISEVASGSGETQYF
>TRBD2|-|TRBV7-2|TRBJ2-3
TGTGCCAGCAGCATTCGACTAGCGGGAGGCACAGATACGCAGTATTTT
CASSIRLAGGTDTQYF
>TRBD2|-|TRBV18|TRBJ2-5
TGTGCCAGCTCCCCCCCCGGCGGACGGGGGGGAGAGACCCAGTACTTC
CASSPPGGRGGETQYF
>TRBD2|few|TRBV27|TRBJ2-7
TGTGCCAGCAGTCCCCAGCGGGAGGGTTACGAGCAGTACTTC
CASSPQREGYEQYF